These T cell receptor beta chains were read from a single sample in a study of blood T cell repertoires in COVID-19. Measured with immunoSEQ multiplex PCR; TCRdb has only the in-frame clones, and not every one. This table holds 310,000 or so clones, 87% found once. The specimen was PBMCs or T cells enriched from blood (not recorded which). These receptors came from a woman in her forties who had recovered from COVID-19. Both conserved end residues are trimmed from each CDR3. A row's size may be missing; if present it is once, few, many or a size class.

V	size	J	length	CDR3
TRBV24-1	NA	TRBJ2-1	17	ATSDLRASGRGAYNEQF
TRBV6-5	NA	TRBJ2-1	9	ASSRYNEQF
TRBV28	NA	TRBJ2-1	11	ASIPQGVNEQF
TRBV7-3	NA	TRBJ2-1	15	ASSLTSPAGGSHEQF
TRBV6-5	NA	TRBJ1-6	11	ASSYQGQAALH
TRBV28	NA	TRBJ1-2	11	ASRGGAGDPCT
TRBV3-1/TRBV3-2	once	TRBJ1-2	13	ASSLRDRGAYGYT
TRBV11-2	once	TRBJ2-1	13	ASSLEGLAGGEQF
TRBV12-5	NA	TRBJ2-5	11	ASGLGGQETQY
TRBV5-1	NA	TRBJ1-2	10	ASRSTGYGYT
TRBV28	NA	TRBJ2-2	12	ASSLGQGFGELF
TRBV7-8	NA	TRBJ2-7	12	ASSSGLSQYEQY
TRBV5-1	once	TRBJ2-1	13	ASSLGTSGYNEQF
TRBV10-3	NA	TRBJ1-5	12	AISQEYSNQPQH
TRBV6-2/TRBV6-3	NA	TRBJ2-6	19	ASSYSRYGQGPFSGANVLT
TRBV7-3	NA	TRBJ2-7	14	ASSQFLAAARDEQY
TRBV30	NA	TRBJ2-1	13	ACTQRRGDYNEQF
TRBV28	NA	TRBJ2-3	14	ASSLTTIRDTDTQY
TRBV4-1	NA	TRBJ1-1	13	ASSQPTGSNTEAF
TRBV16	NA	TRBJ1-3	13	ASSQGLEAGNTIY
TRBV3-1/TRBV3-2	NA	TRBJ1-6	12	ASRLPVRGSPLH